This T cell receptor (beta chain) was identified during a study of control samples from healthy donors and cancer patients. Only in-frame clones appear in the TCRdb table, and some are missing; sequencing was by immunoSEQ multiplex PCR. This table holds around 110,000 clones, 80% to 90% found once. This TCR derives from a woman in her fifties or sixties with colorectal cancer. Sequenced sample: PBMCs.

The CDR3 region is CASSGSLSYEQYF. The CDR3 coding sequence is TGTGCCAGCAGTGGGAGTCTTTCCTACGAGCAGTACTTC. The chain uses TRBV2 and TRBJ2-7, with no clear D. Germline V lookup: CDR1 SNHLY, CDR2 FYNNEI. This CDR3 has 13 residues. V was cut by 4 bases and J by 1 base, with 8 bases left in between. Filled out from reference TRBV2 and TRBJ2-7, the complete variable domain reads EPEVTQTPSHQVTQMGQEVILRCVPISNHLYFYWYRQILGQKVEFLVSFYNNEISEKSEIFDDQFSVERPDGSNFTLKIRSTKLEDSAMYFCASSGSLSYEQYFGPGTRLTVT.